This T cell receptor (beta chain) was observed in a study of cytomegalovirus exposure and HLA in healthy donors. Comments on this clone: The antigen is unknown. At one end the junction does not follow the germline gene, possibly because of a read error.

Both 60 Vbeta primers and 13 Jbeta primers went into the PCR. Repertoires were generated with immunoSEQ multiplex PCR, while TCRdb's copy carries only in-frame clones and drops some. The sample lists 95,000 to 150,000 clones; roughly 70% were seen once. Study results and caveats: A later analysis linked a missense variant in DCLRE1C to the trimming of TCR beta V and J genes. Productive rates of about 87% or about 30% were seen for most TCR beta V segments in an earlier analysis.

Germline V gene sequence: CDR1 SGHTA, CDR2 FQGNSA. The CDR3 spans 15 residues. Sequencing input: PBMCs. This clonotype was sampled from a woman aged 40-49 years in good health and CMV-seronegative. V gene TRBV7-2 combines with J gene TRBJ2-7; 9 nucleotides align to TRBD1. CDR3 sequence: CASSHSWTGDYVQYF. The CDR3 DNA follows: TGTGCCAGCAGCCACTCATGGACAGGGGATTACGTGCAGTACTTC.